The rows below give T cell receptor beta chains drawn from one sample of a study of blood T cell repertoires in COVID-19. The method was immunoSEQ multiplex PCR; TCRdb's version includes in-frame clones alone and lacks a portion of them. The sample holds 84,000 or so clones, under 85% seen once. Input material: peripheral blood. These receptors were taken from a woman of 80 years or more with acute or convalescent COVID-19. Both conserved end residues are part of each CDR3. A D gene is named only where the DNA matches it firmly. Clone size appears in some rows only: once, few, many, or a class for an expanded clone.

-	TRBV12-3/TRBV12-4	TRBJ1-2	-	CASSLTSYGYTF	TGTGCCAGCAGTCTGACATCGTATGGCTACACCTTC
-	TRBV13	TRBJ1-5	-	CASSARGADQPQHF	TGTGCCAGCAGCGCCCGGGGGGCGGATCAGCCCCAGCATTTT
-	TRBV19	TRBJ2-5	-	CASSPQRGETQYF	TGTGCCAGTAGTCCCCAGAGGGGGGAGACCCAGTACTTC
-	TRBV5-5	TRBJ2-2	TRBD1	CASSLATMGTVNTGELFF	TGTGCCAGCAGCTTGGCAACGATGGGGACAGTGAACACCGGGGAGCTGTTTTTT
-	TRBV5-1	TRBJ2-1	TRBD2	CASSFDGTTYNEQFF	TGCGCCAGCAGCTTCGACGGGACTACGTACAATGAGCAGTTCTTC
-	TRBV3-1/TRBV3-2	TRBJ2-7	TRBD1	CASSPRDRVYEQYF	TGTGCCAGCAGCCCCCGGGACAGGGTCTACGAGCAGTACTTC
-	TRBV6-4	TRBJ2-3	-	CASSLAKPTDTQYF	TGTGCCAGCAGCTTAGCGAAACCAACAGATACGCAGTATTTT
-	TRBV3-1/TRBV3-2	TRBJ2-7	-	CASSHSSSYEQYF	TGTGCCAGCAGCCATTCTAGTAGCTACGAGCAGTACTTC
-	TRBV11-3	TRBJ2-5	-	CASSQRAREYSKTQYF	TGTGCCAGCAGCCAAAGGGCTCGGGAGTACTCGAAGACCCAGTACTTC
-	TRBV6-5	TRBJ1-1	TRBD1	CASMGQGHTEAFF	TGTGCCAGCATGGGACAGGGCCACACTGAAGCTTTCTTT
-	TRBV27	TRBJ2-1	-	CASRLQGNEAYNEQFF	TGTGCCAGCAGACTGCAGGGAAATGAGGCCTACAATGAGCAGTTCTTC
-	TRBV21-1	TRBJ2-1	-	CASSTDGGTDSYNEQFF	TGTGCCAGCAGCACCGACGGGGGAACGGACTCCTACAATGAGCAGTTCTTC
once	TRBV27	TRBJ1-1	-	CASSPLGGVNTEAFF	TGTGCCAGCAGCCCCTTAGGGGGAGTGAACACTGAAGCTTTCTTT
-	TRBV5-5	TRBJ1-3	TRBD1	CASSLGQGGNTIYF	TGTGCCAGCAGCCTTGGACAGGGAGGAAACACCATATATTTT
-	TRBV27	TRBJ2-5	-	CASSLGGRYIQETQYF	TGTGCCAGCAGTTTAGGGGGCAGGTACATACAAGAGACCCAGTACTTC
-	TRBV27	TRBJ2-3	TRBD2	CASSLSLAGGNADTQYF	TGTGCCAGCAGTTTATCTCTAGCGGGAGGTAACGCAGATACGCAGTATTTT
-	TRBV28	TRBJ2-1	-	CASSSGAYNEQFF	TGTGCCAGCTCCTCGGGGGCCTACAATGAGCAGTTCTTC
-	TRBV29-1	TRBJ1-1	-	CSVAGASDTEAFF	TGCAGCGTTGCAGGGGCGTCAGACACTGAAGCTTTCTTT
-	TRBV4-1	TRBJ1-4	-	CASSHRGFNEKLFF	TGCGCCAGCAGCCACAGGGGATTTAATGAAAAACTGTTTTTT
-	TRBV18	TRBJ2-1	-	CASSPSETSYNEQFF	TGTGCCAGCTCACCTTCGGAGACCTCCTACAATGAGCAGTTCTTC
once	TRBV5-4	TRBJ1-1	TRBD1	CASSLAGQGNTEAFF	TGTGCCAGCAGCTTGGCTGGACAGGGGAACACTGAAGCTTTCTTT
-	TRBV29-1	TRBJ2-1	TRBD2	CSVEGPSGRAYNEQFF	TGCAGCGTTGAAGGTCCTAGCGGGAGGGCCTACAATGAGCAGTTCTTC
-	TRBV6-2/TRBV6-3	TRBJ2-3	-	CASSWGRGADTQYF	TGTGCCAGCAGTTGGGGCAGGGGAGCAGATACGCAGTATTTT
-	TRBV6-6	TRBJ2-7	TRBD1	CASSYTGQGHEQYF	TGTGCCAGCAGTTACACGGGACAGGGTCACGAGCAGTACTTC
-	TRBV5-4	TRBJ1-1	-	CASGLGGVNTEAFF	TGTGCCAGCGGATTGGGGGGCGTGAACACTGAAGCTTTCTTT
few	TRBV7-9	TRBJ2-1	TRBD2	CASSPPGLAYNEQFF	TGTGCCAGCAGCCCTCCGGGACTAGCCTACAATGAGCAGTTCTTC
-	TRBV11-2	TRBJ2-1	TRBD1	CASSPPHRGYNEQFF	TGTGCCAGCAGCCCACCACACAGGGGATACAATGAGCAGTTCTTC
few	TRBV7-9	TRBJ2-3	-	CASSAPEVVTDTQYF	TGTGCCAGCAGCGCCCCCGAGGTTGTCACAGATACGCAGTATTTT
-	TRBV5-5	TRBJ2-1	TRBD2	CASSFRGSGPSPAYNEQFF	TGTGCCAGCAGCTTCCGGGGTAGCGGGCCCAGCCCCGCCTACAATGAGCAGTTCTTC
-	TRBV20-1	TRBJ2-1	TRBD1	CSAGTGDEQFF	TGCAGTGCTGGGACAGGGGATGAGCAGTTCTTC
-	TRBV28	TRBJ2-7	TRBD2	CASSSQKGRGSTHEQYF	TGTGCCAGCAGTTCGCAAAAAGGGAGGGGTTCGACTCACGAGCAGTACTTC
-	TRBV6-5	TRBJ2-6	-	CASSRLGSGANVLTF	TGTGCCAGCAGTCGACTCGGGTCTGGGGCCAACGTCCTGACTTTC
-	TRBV3-1/TRBV3-2	TRBJ1-4	TRBD1	CASSTSTGGAEKLFF	TGTGCCAGCTCAACCTCGACAGGGGGAGCGGAAAAACTGTTTTTT
few	TRBV18	TRBJ2-5	-	CASYTGTQETQYF	TGTGCCAGCTATACCGGGACACAAGAGACCCAGTACTTC
-	TRBV6-5	TRBJ2-2	TRBD1	CASEDRHRGTGELFF	TGTGCCAGCGAGGACCGGCACAGGGGGACCGGGGAGCTGTTTTTT
-	TRBV4-2	TRBJ2-5	TRBD2	CASSYGTSGRAGETQYF	TGTGCCAGCAGCTACGGGACTAGCGGGAGGGCCGGAGAGACCCAGTACTTC
-	TRBV5-6	TRBJ2-5	-	CASSWSGTQYF	TGTGCCAGCAGCTGGTCAGGGACCCAGTACTTC
-	TRBV6-5	TRBJ2-1	TRBD2	CASSTPGLAGDEQFF	TGTGCCAGCAGTACCCCGGGACTAGCGGGAGATGAGCAGTTCTTC
-	TRBV18	TRBJ2-7	TRBD2	CASSWGVAGDEQYF	TGTGCCAGCTCCTGGGGGGTAGCGGGAGACGAGCAGTACTTC
-	TRBV6-4	TRBJ2-7	TRBD2	CASSRVAGVYEQYF	TGTGCCAGCAGTCGAGTAGCGGGAGTTTACGAGCAGTACTTC
-	TRBV11-3	TRBJ2-2	TRBD1	CASSPRDRGRGNTGELFF	TGTGCCAGCAGCCCCCGGGACAGGGGGCGTGGGAACACCGGGGAGCTGTTTTTT
-	TRBV27	TRBJ1-1	TRBD1	CASSTRTGEAFF	TGTGCCAGCAGTACCCGGACAGGTGAAGCTTTCTTT
-	TRBV27	TRBJ1-6	TRBD1	CASSNQGEDTNSPLHF	TGTGCCAGCAGTAATCAGGGGGAAGACACCAATTCACCCCTCCACTTT
-	TRBV18	TRBJ1-1	TRBD1	CASSPAGGVTEAFF	TGTGCCAGCTCACCGGCAGGGGGTGTGACTGAAGCTTTCTTT
-	TRBV3-1/TRBV3-2	TRBJ2-7	TRBD1	CASSLRTGSTYEQYF	TGTGCCAGCAGCCTCCGGACAGGGAGTACCTACGAGCAGTACTTC
-	TRBV18	TRBJ2-7	-	CASSPGGGLEQYF	TGTGCCAGCTCACCTGGGGGGGGCTTGGAGCAGTACTTC
-	TRBV7-5	TRBJ1-1	-	CARSLGGARGTEAFF	TGTGCCAGAAGCTTAGGCGGGGCGAGGGGAACTGAAGCTTTCTTT
-	TRBV28	TRBJ1-5	-	CASSLWAGVSNQPQHF	TGTGCCAGCAGTTTATGGGCAGGGGTTAGCAATCAGCCCCAGCATTTT
-	TRBV7-8	TRBJ2-7	-	CASSPGGRGDEQYF	TGTGCCAGCAGCCCCGGGGGGCGCGGTGACGAGCAGTACTTC
-	TRBV7-9	TRBJ2-7	TRBD2	CASSASGLAGYEQYF	TGTGCCAGCAGCGCCAGCGGACTAGCGGGGTACGAGCAGTACTTC
few	TRBV7-9	TRBJ1-6	TRBD1	CASSPGQGASPLHF	TGTGCCAGCAGCCCTGGACAGGGGGCTTCCCCCCTCCACTTT
-	TRBV19	TRBJ2-1	-	CASSALTNYNEQFF	TGTGCCAGTAGTGCCCTGACTAACTACAATGAGCAGTTCTTC
-	TRBV2	TRBJ1-1	-	CASSEQGLVTEAFF	TGTGCCAGCAGTGAACAGGGACTGGTCACTGAAGCTTTCTTT
-	TRBV28	TRBJ1-2	-	CASSPGGRYGYTF	TGTGCCAGCAGTCCTGGGGGGAGGTATGGCTACACCTTC
-	TRBV5-6	TRBJ2-3	-	CASSPGLTSTDTQYF	TGTGCCAGCAGCCCGGGACTCACTAGCACAGATACGCAGTATTTT
-	TRBV7-9	TRBJ1-2	TRBD1	CASSRGTDYGYTF	TGTGCCAGCAGCCGCGGGACAGACTATGGCTACACCTTC
-	TRBV6-6	TRBJ1-2	-	CASSYSGGNYGYTF	TGTGCCAGCAGTTACTCGGGGGGTAACTATGGCTACACCTTC
once	TRBV11-3	TRBJ1-2	-	CASSPGGEDGYTF	TGTGCCAGCAGCCCCGGGGGTGAAGATGGCTACACCTTC